This TCR beta chain stems from a study of B cell selection in AIRE deficiency. Sorting defined conventional CD4 T cells as CD4+CD127+. Points on this clone: Its antigen remains unknown.

Notes on the study in general: Roughly 31% of healthy-shared Treg TCRbeta sequences appeared in patient Tconv cells.

Data came from immunoSEQ multiplex PCR; TCRdb stores just in-frame clones and leaves some out. Of roughly 23,000 clones detected, approximately 96% appear once; the ten largest clones hold roughly 0.18%. Germline V gene data show CDR1 as SGHVS and CDR2 as FQNEAQ. This CDR3 is built from 15 residues. V trimming: 1 base; J trimming: 4 bases; junction bases outside the gene matches: 3. The chain uses TRBV7-8 and TRBJ1-4; 7 bases match TRBD1. This clonotype was obtained from a human donor in good health. What was sequenced was CD4+CD127+ conventional T cells sorted from PBMCs. CDR3 sequence (DNA): TGTGCCAGCAGCTTAGTCAGGGGGGGTAATGAAAAACTGTTTTTT. Amino acid sequence: CASSLVRGGNEKLFF.